The table lists the clone carrying this T cell receptor beta chain with a count of one. Primers: 60 Vbeta forward and 13 Jbeta reverse. Method: immunoSEQ multiplex PCR; TCRdb's copy keeps in-frame clones and lacks some. The table records roughly 62,000 clones, roughly 77% of them present only once. The data originate from a study of cytomegalovirus exposure and HLA in healthy donors. Between the trimmed V and J ends, which lost 5 bases and 2 bases, there was a span of 18 bases. The CDR3 contains 16 residues. In germline, CDR1 is KGHSH, CDR2 LQKENI. This receptor was obtained from a woman aged 35 to 49 in good health and CMV-seropositive. The gene calls are TRBV18 and TRBJ1-1; D call uncertain. The sample was PBMCs. This CDR3 is CASSSSRGLGNTEAFF. The CDR3 DNA sequence: TGTGCCAGCTCATCGTCCCGTGGGCTCGGTAACACTGAAGCTTTCTTT.